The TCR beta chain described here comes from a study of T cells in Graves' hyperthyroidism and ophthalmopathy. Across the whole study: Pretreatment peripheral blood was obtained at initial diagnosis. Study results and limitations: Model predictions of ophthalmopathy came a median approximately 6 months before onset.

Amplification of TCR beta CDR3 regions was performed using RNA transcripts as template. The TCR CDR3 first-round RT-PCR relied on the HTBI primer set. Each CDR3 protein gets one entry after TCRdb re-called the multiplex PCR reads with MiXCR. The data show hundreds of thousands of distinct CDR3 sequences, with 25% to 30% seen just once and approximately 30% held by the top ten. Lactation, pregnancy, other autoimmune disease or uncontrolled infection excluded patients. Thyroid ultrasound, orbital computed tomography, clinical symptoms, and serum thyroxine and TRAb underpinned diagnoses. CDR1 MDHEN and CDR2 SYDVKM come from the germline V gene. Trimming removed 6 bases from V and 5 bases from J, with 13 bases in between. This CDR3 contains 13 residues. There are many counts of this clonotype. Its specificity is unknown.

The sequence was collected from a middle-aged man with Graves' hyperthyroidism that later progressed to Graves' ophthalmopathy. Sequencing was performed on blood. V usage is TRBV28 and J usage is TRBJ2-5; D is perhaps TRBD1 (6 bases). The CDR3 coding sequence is TGTGCCAGCAGGAGACAGGCGGCCGAGACCCAGTACTTC. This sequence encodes CASRRQAAETQYF.